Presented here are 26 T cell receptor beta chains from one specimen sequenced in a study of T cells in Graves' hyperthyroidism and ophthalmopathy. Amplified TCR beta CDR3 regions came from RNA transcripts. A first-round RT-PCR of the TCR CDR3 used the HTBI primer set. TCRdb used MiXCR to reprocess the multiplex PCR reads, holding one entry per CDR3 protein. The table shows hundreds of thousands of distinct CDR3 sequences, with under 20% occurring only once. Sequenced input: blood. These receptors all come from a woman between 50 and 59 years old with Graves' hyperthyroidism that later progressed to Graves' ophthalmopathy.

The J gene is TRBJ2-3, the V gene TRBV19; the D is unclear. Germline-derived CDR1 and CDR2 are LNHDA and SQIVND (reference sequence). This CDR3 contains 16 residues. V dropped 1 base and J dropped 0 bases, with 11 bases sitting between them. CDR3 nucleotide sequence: TGTGCCAGTAGTATAGGAGCAATGTCTAGCACAGATACGCAGTATTTT. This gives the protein CASSIGAMSSTDTQYF.

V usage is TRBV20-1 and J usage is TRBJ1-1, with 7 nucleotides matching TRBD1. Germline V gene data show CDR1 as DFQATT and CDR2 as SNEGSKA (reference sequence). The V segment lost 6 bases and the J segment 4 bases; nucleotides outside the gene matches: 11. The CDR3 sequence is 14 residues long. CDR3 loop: CSAPTSTGATEAFF. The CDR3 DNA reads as TGCAGTGCACCAACATCTACAGGGGCCACTGAAGCTTTCTTT.

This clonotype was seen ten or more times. The CDR3 region has the DNA TGTGCCAGCAGAGCTACGGGGCCTGGGACTGAAGCTTTCTTT. This codes for CASRATGPGTEAFF. The chain uses TRBV7-3 and TRBJ1-1; possible D gene TRBD1, 5 bases. Deletions cut 6 bases from V and 5 bases from J, with 16 bases between. The CDR3 extends over 14 amino acids. Germline CDR1 reads SGHTA; CDR2 reads FQGTGA.

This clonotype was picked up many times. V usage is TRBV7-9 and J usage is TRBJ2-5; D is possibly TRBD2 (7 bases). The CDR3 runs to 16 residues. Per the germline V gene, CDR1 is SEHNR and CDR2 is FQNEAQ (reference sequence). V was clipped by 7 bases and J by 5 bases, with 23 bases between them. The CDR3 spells CASTTILGGALETQYF. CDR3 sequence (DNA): TGTGCCAGCACCACAATCTTGGGGGGGGCCCTGGAGACCCAGTACTTC.

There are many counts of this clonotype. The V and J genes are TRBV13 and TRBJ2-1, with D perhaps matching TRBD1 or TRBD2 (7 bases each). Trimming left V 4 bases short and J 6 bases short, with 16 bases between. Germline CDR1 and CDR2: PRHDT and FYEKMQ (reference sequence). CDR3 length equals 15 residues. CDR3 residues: CASSSGGQPTNEQFF. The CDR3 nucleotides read TGTGCCAGCAGCTCGGGGGGACAGCCAACCAATGAGCAGTTCTTC.

The CDR3 DNA sequence: TGCAGTGCTAGAGAGGCCCGGACTGGCGGCTACACCTTC. This translates into CSAREARTGGYTF. V gene TRBV20-1 combines with J gene TRBJ1-2; D not resolved. V lost 0 bases and J lost 8, with 13 bases in between. The CDR3 covers 13 residues. The V gene's germline CDR1 is DFQATT and CDR2 SNEGSKA (reference sequence).

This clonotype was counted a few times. The CDR3, as DNA: TGTGCCAGCAGCCAAGATGCTCGACACAATCAGCCCCAGCATTTT. Translated, it gives CASSQDARHNQPQHF. The V call is TRBV4-2, the J call TRBJ1-5; D is unclear. This CDR3 region has 15 residues. Trimming stripped 0 bases from V and 3 bases from J, with 9 bases between. Germline V lookup: CDR1 LGHNA, CDR2 YNFKEQ.

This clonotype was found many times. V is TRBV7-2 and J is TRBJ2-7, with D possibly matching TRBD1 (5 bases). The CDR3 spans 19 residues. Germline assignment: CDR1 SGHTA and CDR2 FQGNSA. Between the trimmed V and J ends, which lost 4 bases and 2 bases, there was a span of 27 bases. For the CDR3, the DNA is TGTGCCAGCAGCTCACTACGACTGACCCGACAGATTTCGACCTACGAGCAGTACTTC. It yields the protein CASSSLRLTRQISTYEQYF.

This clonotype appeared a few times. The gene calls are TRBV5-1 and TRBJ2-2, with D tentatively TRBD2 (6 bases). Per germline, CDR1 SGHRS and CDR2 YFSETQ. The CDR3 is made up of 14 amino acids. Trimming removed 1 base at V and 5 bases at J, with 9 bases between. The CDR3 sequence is CASSLLEGTGELFF. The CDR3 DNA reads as TGCGCCAGCAGCTTGTTGGAGGGAACCGGGGAGCTGTTTTTT.

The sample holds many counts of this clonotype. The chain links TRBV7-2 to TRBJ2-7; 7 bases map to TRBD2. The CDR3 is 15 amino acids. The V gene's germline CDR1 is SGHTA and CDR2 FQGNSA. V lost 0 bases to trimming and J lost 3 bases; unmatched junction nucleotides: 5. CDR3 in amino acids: CASSLADGRSYEQYF. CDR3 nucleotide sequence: TGTGCCAGCAGCTTAGCTGACGGGAGGAGCTACGAGCAGTACTTC. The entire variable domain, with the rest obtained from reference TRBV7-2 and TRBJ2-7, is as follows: GAGVSQSPSNKVTEKGKDVELRCDPISGHTALYWYRQSLGQGLEFLIYFQGNSAPDKSGLPSDRFSAERTGGSVSTLTIQRTQQEDSAVYLCASSLADGRSYEQYFGPGTRLTVT.

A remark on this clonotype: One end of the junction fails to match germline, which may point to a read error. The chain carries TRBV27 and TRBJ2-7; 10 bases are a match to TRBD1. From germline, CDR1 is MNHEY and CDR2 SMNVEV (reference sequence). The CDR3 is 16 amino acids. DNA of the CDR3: TGTGTCAGCAGTTTATATCGACAGGGGGCCGCCTACGAGCAGTACTTC. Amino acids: CVSSLYRQGAAYEQYF.

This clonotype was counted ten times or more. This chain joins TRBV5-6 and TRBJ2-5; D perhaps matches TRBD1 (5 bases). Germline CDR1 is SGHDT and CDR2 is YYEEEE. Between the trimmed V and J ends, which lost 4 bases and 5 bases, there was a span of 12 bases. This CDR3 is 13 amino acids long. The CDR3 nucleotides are TGTGCCAGCAGCCATCGGGCAGGGGAGACCCAGTACTTC. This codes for CASSHRAGETQYF.

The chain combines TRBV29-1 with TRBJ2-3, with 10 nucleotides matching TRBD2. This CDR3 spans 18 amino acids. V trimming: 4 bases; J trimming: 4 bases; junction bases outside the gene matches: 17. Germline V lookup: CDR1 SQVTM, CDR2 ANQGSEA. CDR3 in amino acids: CSVGFERGGLVLSDTQYF. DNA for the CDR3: TGCAGCGTTGGGTTCGAGCGGGGGGGCCTAGTGTTATCAGATACGCAGTATTTT.

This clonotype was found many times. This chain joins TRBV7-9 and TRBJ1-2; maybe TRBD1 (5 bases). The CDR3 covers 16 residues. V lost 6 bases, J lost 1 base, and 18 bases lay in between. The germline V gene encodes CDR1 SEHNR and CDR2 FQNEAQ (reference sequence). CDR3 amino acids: CASRREGFNYNYGYTF. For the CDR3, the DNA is TGTGCCAGCAGACGCGAGGGGTTCAACTATAACTATGGCTACACCTTC.

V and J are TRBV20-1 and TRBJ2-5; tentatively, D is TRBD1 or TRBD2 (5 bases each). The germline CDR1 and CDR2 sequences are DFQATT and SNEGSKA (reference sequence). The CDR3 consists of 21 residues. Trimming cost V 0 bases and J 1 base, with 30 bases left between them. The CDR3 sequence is CSAREWRTRALDGDPQETQYF. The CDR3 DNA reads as TGCAGTGCTAGAGAGTGGAGGACCAGAGCTCTTGACGGGGACCCCCAAGAGACCCAGTACTTC.

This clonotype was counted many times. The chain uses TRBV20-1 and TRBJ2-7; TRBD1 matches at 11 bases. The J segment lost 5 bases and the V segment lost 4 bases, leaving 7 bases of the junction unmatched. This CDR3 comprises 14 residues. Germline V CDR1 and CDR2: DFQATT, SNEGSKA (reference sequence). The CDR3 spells CSATFGTGGDEQYF. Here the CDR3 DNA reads TGCAGTGCTACGTTCGGGACAGGGGGTGACGAGCAGTACTTC.

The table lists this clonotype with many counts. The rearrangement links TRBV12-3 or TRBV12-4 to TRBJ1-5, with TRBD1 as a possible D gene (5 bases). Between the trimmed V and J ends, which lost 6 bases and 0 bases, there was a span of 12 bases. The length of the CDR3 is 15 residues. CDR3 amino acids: CASRPGTNSNQPQHF. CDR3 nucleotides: TGTGCCAGCAGGCCAGGGACGAATAGCAATCAGCCCCAGCATTTT.

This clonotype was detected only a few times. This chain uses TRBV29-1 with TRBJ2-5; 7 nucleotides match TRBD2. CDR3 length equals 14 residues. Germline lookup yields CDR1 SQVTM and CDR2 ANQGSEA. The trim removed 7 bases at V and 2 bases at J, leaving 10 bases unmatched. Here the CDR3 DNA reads TGCAGCGCCAGCCGGGACTATCATCAAGAGACCCAGTACTTC. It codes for CSASRDYHQETQYF.

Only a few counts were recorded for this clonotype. As DNA, the CDR3 is TGTGCCACCAGCAGATGGACAGGGGGTTTTATTAGCATTATGAACACTGAAGCTTTCTTT. The encoded protein is CATSRWTGGFISIMNTEAFF. The rearrangement uses TRBV15 and TRBJ1-1; 10 positions match TRBD1. J lost 0 bases, V lost 2 bases, and 15 bases had no gene match. Germline CDR1 and CDR2: LNHNV and YYDKDF (reference sequence). This CDR3 contains 20 residues.

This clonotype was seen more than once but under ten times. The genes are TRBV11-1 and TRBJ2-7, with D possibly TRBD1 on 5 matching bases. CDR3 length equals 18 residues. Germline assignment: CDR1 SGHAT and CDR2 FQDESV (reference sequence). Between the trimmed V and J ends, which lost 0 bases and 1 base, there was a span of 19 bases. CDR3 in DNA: TGTGCCAGCAGCTTAGCCTTCAGATTTTCTACAGGATCCTACGAGCAGTACTTC. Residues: CASSLAFRFSTGSYEQYF.

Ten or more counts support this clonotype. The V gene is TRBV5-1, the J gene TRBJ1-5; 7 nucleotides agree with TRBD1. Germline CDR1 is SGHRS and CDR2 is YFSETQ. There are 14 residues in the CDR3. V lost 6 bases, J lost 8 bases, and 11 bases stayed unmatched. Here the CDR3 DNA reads TGCGCCAGCAAACAGGGGAGCGGGTACGAGCCCCAGCATTTT. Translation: CASKQGSGYEPQHF.

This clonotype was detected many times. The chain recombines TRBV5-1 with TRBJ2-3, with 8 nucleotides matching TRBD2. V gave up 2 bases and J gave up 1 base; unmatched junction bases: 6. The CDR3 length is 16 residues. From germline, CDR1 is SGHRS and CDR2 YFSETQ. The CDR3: CASSLFAGGGTDTQYF. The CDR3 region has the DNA TGCGCCAGCAGCTTATTCGCGGGGGGAGGCACAGATACGCAGTATTTT.

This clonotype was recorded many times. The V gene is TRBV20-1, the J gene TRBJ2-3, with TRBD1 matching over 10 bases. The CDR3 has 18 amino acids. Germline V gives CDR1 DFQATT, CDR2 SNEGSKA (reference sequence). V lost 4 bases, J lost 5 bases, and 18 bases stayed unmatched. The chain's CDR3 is CSAKARGTTGGIVDTQYF. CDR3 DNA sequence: TGCAGTGCTAAGGCCCGGGGAACGACAGGGGGCATAGTAGATACGCAGTATTTT.

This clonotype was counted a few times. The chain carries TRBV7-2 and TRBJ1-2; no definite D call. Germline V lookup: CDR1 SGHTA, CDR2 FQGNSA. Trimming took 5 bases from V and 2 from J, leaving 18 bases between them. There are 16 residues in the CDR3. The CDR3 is CASSHNAGLLNYGYTF. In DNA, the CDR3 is TGTGCCAGCAGCCACAACGCTGGACTTTTGAACTATGGCTACACCTTC. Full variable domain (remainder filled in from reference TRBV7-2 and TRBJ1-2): GAGVSQSPSNKVTEKGKDVELRCDPISGHTALYWYRQSLGQGLEFLIYFQGNSAPDKSGLPSDRFSAERTGGSVSTLTIQRTQQEDSAVYLCASSHNAGLLNYGYTFGSGTRLTVV.

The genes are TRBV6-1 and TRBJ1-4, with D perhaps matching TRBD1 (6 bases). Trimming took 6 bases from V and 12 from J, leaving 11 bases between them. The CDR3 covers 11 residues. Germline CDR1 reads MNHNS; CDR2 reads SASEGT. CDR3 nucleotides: TGTGCCAGCAGGGACAGTCGGGAACTGTTTTTT. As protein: CASRDSRELFF.

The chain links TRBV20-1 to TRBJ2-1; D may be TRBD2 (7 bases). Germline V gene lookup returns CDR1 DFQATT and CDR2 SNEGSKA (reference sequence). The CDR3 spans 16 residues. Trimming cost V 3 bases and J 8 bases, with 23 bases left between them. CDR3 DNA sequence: TGCAGTGCTAGGTCCGACGTGGGGGGGCTTCCATATGAGCAGTTCTTC. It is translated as CSARSDVGGLPYEQFF.